The subject of this entry is one T cell receptor (beta chain). The target antigen is unknown. While the first cohort had 600 to 800 subjects, the donors belonged to the separate validation cohort of over a hundred subjects. The sample originates from a study of cytomegalovirus exposure and HLA in healthy donors. Study information: The 600 to 800 first-cohort repertoires shared a platform with the approximately 130 validation repertoires, as reported in a later analysis.

TCRdb keeps only in-frame clones here, not all; method: immunoSEQ multiplex PCR. The data contain about 160,000 clones, approximately 90% of them singletons. The CDR3 is 14 amino acids. V lost 4 bases to trimming and J lost 2 bases; unmatched junction nucleotides: 4. Germline V CDR1 and CDR2: SGHNT, YYREEE (reference sequence). Study-level results: Many donors carried some public TCRs, although rarity characterized most TCR sequences. Per published reports, the classifier diagnosed cytomegalovirus status with high specificity and sensitivity.

This chain connects TRBV5-4 to TRBJ2-7, with 9 bases identical to TRBD1. The clonotype comes from a man between 18 and 29 years old in good health and CMV-seronegative. Sequences were obtained from PBMCs. CDR3 DNA: TGTGCCAGCAGCGTCCGGACAGGGGCCTACGAGCAGTACTTC. It is translated as CASSVRTGAYEQYF.